The 26 T cell receptor beta chains listed next were all sequenced from one sample in a study of blood T cells in healthy people across ages. Using a J-beta primer mix together with a sample-barcoded 5' primer, a second PCR was run for roughly 7 to 12 cycles. From the 5' RACE reads, TCRdb called clonotypes with MiXCR, one entry per CDR3 protein. The table has hundreds of thousands of distinct CDR3 sequences, about 56% seen once. Sequencing input: blood. All receptors come from a man aged 35-49 years in good health.

The chain employs TRBV12-3 or TRBV12-4 and TRBJ1-5; D gene ambiguous. The CDR3 has 13 residues. Trimming took off 5 bases at V and 6 bases at J, with 11 bases between the two ends. CDR3 bases: TGTGCCAGCAGTCCCCCCGGCGGTCAGCCCCAGCATTTT. Its protein is CASSPPGGQPQHF.

This clonotype was observed many times. This chain uses TRBV12-3 or TRBV12-4 with TRBJ2-7; tentatively, D is TRBD1 (6 bases). V lost 7 bases and J 6 bases, leaving 16 bases between the germline ends. The CDR3 is 13 residues long. CDR3 region: CASNSGQFGEQYF. CDR3 DNA sequence: TGTGCCAGCAACTCGGGACAATTTGGCGAGCAGTACTTC.

This clonotype was counted only a few times. V gene TRBV7-2 combines with J gene TRBJ2-1; TRBD2 agrees at 7 bases. The germline V gene has CDR1 SGHTA and CDR2 FQGNSA. The V and J ends lost 5 bases and 0 bases, in that order; junction bases with no gene match: 4. CDR3 size: 15 residues. This CDR3 is CASSQAGSSYNEQFF. DNA for the CDR3: TGTGCCAGCAGCCAAGCGGGGAGCTCCTACAATGAGCAGTTCTTC.

The rearrangement links TRBV29-1 to TRBJ2-3, with TRBD2 identical over 14 bases. The trim removed 6 bases at V and 2 bases at J, leaving 13 bases unmatched. Germline loops: CDR1 SQVTM, CDR2 ANQGSEA. The CDR3 is 18 residues long. DNA of the CDR3: TGCAGCGTCGAGGGACTAGCGGGGGCGCTTCGGATCACAGATACGCAGTATTTT. Translated, it gives CSVEGLAGALRITDTQYF.

CDR3 nucleotide sequence: TGCGCCAGCAGCCGCTTATTAGGGTCGGGCAATGAGCAGTTCTTC. It encodes CASSRLLGSGNEQFF. V usage is TRBV5-1 and J usage is TRBJ2-1; D is undetermined. V lost 4 bases to trimming and J lost 6 bases, with 17 bases between them. The CDR3 has 15 residues. CDR1 is SGHRS and CDR2 is YFSETQ in the germline V gene. The entire variable domain, with the rest obtained from reference TRBV5-1 and TRBJ2-1, is as follows: KAGVTQTPRYLIKTRGQQVTLSCSPISGHRSVSWYQQTPGQGLQFLFEYFSETQRNKGNFPGRFSGRQFSNSRSEMNVSTLELGDSALYLCASSRLLGSGNEQFFGPGTRLTVL.

The chain links TRBV7-3 to TRBJ2-3; D is ambiguous. With 1 base removed from V and 1 base from J, the gap between germline ends came to 21 bases. Germline V CDR1 and CDR2: SGHTA, FQGTGA. The CDR3 has 19 amino acids. CDR3 bases: TGTGCCAGCAGCTTAAGCCCCCAGGCAGACCTCGTTGGCACAGATACGCAGTATTTT. This gives the protein CASSLSPQADLVGTDTQYF.

V usage is TRBV5-1 and J usage is TRBJ2-1; 7 bases map to TRBD1. V shed 4 bases and J 6 bases; nucleotides not matched to a gene: 13. CDR3 length equals 16 residues. Germline CDR1 SGHRS, CDR2 YFSETQ. The CDR3 is CASSRGRMDRFNEQFF. The CDR3 bases are TGCGCCAGCAGCCGAGGTCGAATGGACAGGTTCAATGAGCAGTTCTTC.

This clonotype showed up just a few times. The chain has TRBV27 and TRBJ1-5, with 7 bases identical to TRBD1. The CDR3 sequence is 14 residues long. Germline lookup yields CDR1 MNHEY and CDR2 SMNVEV (reference sequence). J lost 0 bases, V lost 8 bases, and 4 bases had no gene match. This CDR3 is CASGDRSSNQPQHF. The CDR3 DNA reads TGTGCCAGCGGGGACAGATCTAGCAATCAGCCCCAGCATTTT.

The chain employs TRBV7-9 and TRBJ2-7, with D uncertain. Germline V CDR1 and CDR2: SEHNR, FQNEAQ (reference sequence). The ends were cut back, 2 bases at V and 8 bases at J, with 13 bases in the middle. CDR3 size: 13 residues. The CDR3 reads CASSLRSEAKQYF. In DNA, the CDR3 is TGTGCCAGCAGCTTAAGGTCGGAAGCGAAGCAGTACTTC.

The chain links TRBV4-3 to TRBJ2-7; D possibly corresponds to TRBD2 (6 bases). This CDR3 contains 16 residues. Per germline, CDR1 LGHNA and CDR2 YSLEER. Trimming stripped 2 bases from V and 2 bases from J, with 16 bases between. The CDR3 nucleotides read TGCGCCAGCAGCCAACAACCCGTTGGGGGGACCTACGAGCAGTACTTC. This encodes CASSQQPVGGTYEQYF.

This chain uses TRBV20-1 with TRBJ2-3; TRBD1 matches 9 bases. J lost 1 base, V lost 3 bases, and 2 bases had no gene match. The CDR3 is 14 residues long. Germline V gene data show CDR1 as DFQATT and CDR2 as SNEGSKA (reference sequence). CDR3 DNA sequence: TGCAGTGCTAGGCGACAGGGGGGCACAGATACGCAGTATTTT. Its translation is CSARRQGGTDTQYF.

V is TRBV2 and J is TRBJ1-4; D is unclear. The CDR3 loop spans 16 amino acids. V lost 2 bases and J 7 bases, leaving 17 bases between the germline ends. Germline V gene lookup returns CDR1 SNHLY and CDR2 FYNNEI. CDR3 in DNA: TGTGCCAGCAGTGAATCAATTTCGACCTTGGGTGAAAAACTGTTTTTT. As protein: CASSESISTLGEKLFF.

The V gene is TRBV9, the J gene TRBJ1-4; D unresolved. Trimming stripped 7 bases from V and 7 bases from J, with 8 bases between. This CDR3 is 11 amino acids long. Looked up from germline, CDR1 is SGDLS and CDR2 is YYNGEE. The CDR3 DNA reads as TGTGCCAGCGGCCGACGTGAAAAACTGTTTTTT. Protein: CASGRREKLFF.

V gene TRBV6-2 or TRBV6-3 combines with J gene TRBJ2-7; perhaps D is TRBD1 or TRBD2 (5 bases each). The germline V and J ends were trimmed by 8 bases and 7 bases, with 21 bases remaining between them. Germline CDR1 MNHEY, CDR2 SVGEGT. This CDR3 region has 14 residues. The DNA of the CDR3 is TGTGCCAGCCTACAAAGAAGGGGAGCCGGGGAGCAGTACTTC. This translates into CASLQRRGAGEQYF.

The chain employs TRBV28 and TRBJ1-5; no clear D gene. CDR1 is MDHEN and CDR2 is SYDVKM in the germline V gene. V was clipped by 6 bases and J by 9 bases, with 15 bases between them. The CDR3 loop spans 13 amino acids. The DNA for the CDR3 is TGTGCCAGCAGCGCTTACATGTCCGCGCCCCAGCATTTT. It encodes CASSAYMSAPQHF.

The genes are TRBV10-3 and TRBJ1-5; D remains ambiguous. The length of the CDR3 is 12 residues. Trimming pared 3 bases from V and 11 bases from J, leaving 11 bases between. Per the germline V gene, CDR1 is ENHRY and CDR2 is SYGVKD. CDR3: CAISETRVTQHF. The CDR3 DNA reads TGTGCCATCAGTGAAACGAGGGTAACCCAGCATTTT.

The rearrangement links TRBV15 to TRBJ2-1, with 9 bases identical to TRBD1. CDR1 LNHNV and CDR2 YYDKDF come from the germline V gene (reference sequence). The CDR3 loop spans 16 amino acids. The V segment lost 0 bases and the J segment 5 bases; nucleotides outside the gene matches: 5. The CDR3 here is CATSREPGQGNNEQFF. CDR3 coding DNA: TGTGCCACCAGCAGAGAACCGGGACAGGGAAACAATGAGCAGTTCTTC.

This clonotype has just a few counts. The rearrangement uses TRBV20-1 and TRBJ2-3; no reliable D call. V gave up 5 bases and J gave up 0 bases, with 9 bases separating them. This CDR3 has 13 residues. Germline CDR1 reads DFQATT; CDR2 reads SNEGSKA (reference sequence). The CDR3 sequence: CSAPRSSTDTQYF. CDR3 nucleotides: TGCAGTGCTCCTAGGTCAAGCACAGATACGCAGTATTTT.

The chain recombines TRBV27 with TRBJ1-5; a weak D match, TRBD1 (5 bases). Germline loops: CDR1 MNHEY, CDR2 SMNVEV (reference sequence). The V end lost 8 bases, the J end lost 0 bases, and 17 bases lay between the germline ends. The CDR3 extends over 16 amino acids. DNA of the CDR3: TGTGCCAGCGGTGAGTGGGCAGGGAATAGCAATCAGCCCCAGCATTTT. It translates to CASGEWAGNSNQPQHF.

The chain joins TRBV7-2 to TRBJ2-1; D not resolved. This CDR3 region has 12 residues. The V end was cut by 4 bases, the J end by 15 bases, with 16 bases between. CDR1 and CDR2 (germline): SGHTA, FQGNSA. The CDR3 loop reads CASSSARLKRFF. CDR3 in DNA: TGTGCCAGCAGCTCGGCGAGGTTAAAGAGGTTCTTC. The whole variable domain, filled in from reference TRBV7-2 and TRBJ2-1, reads GAGVSQSPSNKVTEKGKDVELRCDPISGHTALYWYRQSLGQGLEFLIYFQGNSAPDKSGLPSDRFSAERTGGSVSTLTIQRTQQEDSAVYLCASSSARLKRFFGPGTRLTVL.

V usage is TRBV7-9 and J usage is TRBJ2-7; tentative D call: TRBD2 (5 bases). Germline CDR1 and CDR2: SEHNR and FQNEAQ (reference sequence). Deletions cut 3 bases from V and 5 bases from J, with 14 bases between. This CDR3 region has 14 residues. CDR3 nucleotide sequence: TGTGCCAGCAGCTTCCTACGGGAAGGCAACGAGCAGTACTTC. This codes for CASSFLREGNEQYF.

The chain uses TRBV4-2 and TRBJ2-1; 14 bases line up with TRBD2. This CDR3 comprises 15 residues. Unmatched junction bases numbered 4, after V lost 4 bases and J lost 8 bases. The V gene's germline CDR1 is LGHNA and CDR2 YNFKEQ. CDR3 protein: CASSLGTSGGYEQFF. The CDR3 nucleotides read TGTGCCAGCAGCCTCGGGACTAGCGGGGGCTATGAGCAGTTCTTC.

The CDR3 region is CASSYSPVGDYEQYF. The CDR3 nucleotides are TGTGCCAGCAGTTACTCGCCGGTGGGGGACTACGAGCAGTACTTC. The V and J genes are TRBV6-2 or TRBV6-3 and TRBJ2-7, with D perhaps given as TRBD1 or TRBD2 (5 bases each). V was shortened by 0 bases and J by 3 bases, with 12 bases between the two germline ends. CDR1 MNHEY and CDR2 SVGEGT come from the germline V gene. The CDR3 contains 15 residues.

This clonotype was recorded once. V gene TRBV20-1 combines with J gene TRBJ1-1; 7 bases align to TRBD1. The junction had 5 bases not matched to a gene; V was cut back by 1 base and J by 3 bases. The germline V gene encodes CDR1 DFQATT and CDR2 SNEGSKA (reference sequence). The CDR3 has 14 amino acids. CDR3 in amino acids: CSARGATGYTEAFF. DNA for the CDR3: TGCAGTGCTAGAGGGGCGACAGGGTACACTGAAGCTTTCTTT.

The genes are TRBV6-1 and TRBJ2-3, with 10 bases aligning to TRBD2. J was trimmed by 0 bases and V by 3 bases; bases with no gene match: 12. The CDR3 is made up of 19 amino acids. CDR1 and CDR2 from the germline V gene are MNHNS and SASEGT. Here the CDR3 reads CASSDRLAGTISSTDTQYF. As DNA, the CDR3 is TGTGCCAGCAGTGATAGACTAGCGGGTACCATTTCTAGCACAGATACGCAGTATTTT.

This chain joins TRBV5-1 and TRBJ2-1; TRBD2 matches 11 bases. The V segment lost 5 bases and the J segment 8 bases; nucleotides outside the gene matches: 6. The CDR3 totals 14 residues. Germline CDR1 reads SGHRS; CDR2 reads YFSETQ. The CDR3 reads CASSSGGVGHEQFF. The CDR3 DNA is TGCGCCAGCAGTAGCGGGGGGGTAGGGCATGAGCAGTTCTTC.